The 8 T cell receptor beta chains given below trace back to one sample, sequenced in a study of T cells in Graves' hyperthyroidism and ophthalmopathy. Amplification targeted TCR beta CDR3 regions from RNA transcripts. The HTBI primer set drove a first-round RT-PCR of the TCR CDR3. Each CDR3 protein is one row after TCRdb ran MiXCR on the multiplex PCR reads. The repertoire holds approximately 490,000 distinct CDR3 sequences, with about 22% as singletons. The sequencing input was blood. These TCRs come from a woman aged 70-85 years with Graves' ophthalmopathy.

In this sample, this clonotype turned up a few times. The chain links TRBV9 to TRBJ2-5; 8 bases match TRBD2. J lost 5 bases, V lost 0 bases, and 6 bases had no gene match. The CDR3 length is 15 residues. Germline CDR1 SGDLS, CDR2 YYNGEE. The CDR3 DNA follows: TGTGCCAGCAGCGTAGAGGGACTAGTGGGGGAGACCCAGTACTTC. The encoded protein is CASSVEGLVGETQYF.

Concerning this clonotype: No DNA is shown, since the ends of the CDR3 on it are uncertain; the CDR3 is the one TCRdb lists. The chain has TRBV25-1 and TRBJ2-1; the DNA was not used to check the table's D call, TRBD1. CDR1 is MGHDK and CDR2 is SYGVNS in the germline V gene. 16 amino acids form the CDR3, both terminal residues included. The CDR3 sequence is CASSELGGDFGNEQFF.

Comments on this clonotype: The junction departs from germline at one end; a sequencing error may be responsible. The chain links TRBV20-1 to TRBJ1-1; D unresolved. From germline, CDR1 is DFQATT and CDR2 SNEGSKA (reference sequence). The CDR3 has 15 amino acids. CDR3 amino acids: CSARIGVRLKTEAFF. Written as DNA, the CDR3 is TGCAGTGCCCGCATCGGGGTGAGGTTGAAAACTGAAGCTTTCTTT.

The chain carries TRBV5-1 and TRBJ2-5; perhaps TRBD2 as D (6 bases). The CDR3 is 15 amino acids. CDR1 is SGHRS and CDR2 is YFSETQ in the germline V gene. The V and J ends lost 1 base and 3 bases respectively, with 13 bases between them. The CDR3 DNA follows: TGCGCCAGCAGCTTGCAGGGAGGAGCGGAAGAGACCCAGTACTTC. Its translation: CASSLQGGAEETQYF.

This clonotype was counted many times. The genes are TRBV28 and TRBJ2-7; 7 bases match TRBD1. This CDR3 contains 15 residues. With V trimmed by 3 bases and J by 5 bases, 10 bases remained unmatched. Germline V gene sequence: CDR1 MDHEN, CDR2 SYDVKM. The CDR3 DNA reads TGTGCCAGCAGTTTCGGCGACAGGGAGTTTAACGAGCAGTACTTC. Its protein product is CASSFGDREFNEQYF.

The gene calls are TRBV28 and TRBJ2-4, with unresolved D. The CDR3 spans 16 residues. Germline V lookup: CDR1 MDHEN, CDR2 SYDVKM. The germline V and J ends were trimmed by 2 bases and 9 bases, with 20 bases remaining between them. The CDR3 protein is CASSLRPGVPNSIQYF. CDR3 in DNA: TGTGCCAGCAGTTTAAGGCCTGGGGTGCCCAATAGCATTCAGTACTTC.

V is TRBV5-4 and J is TRBJ1-1; D not certain. In germline, CDR1 is SGHNT, CDR2 YYREEE (reference sequence). V shed 2 bases and J shed 1 base, with 12 bases lying between them. This CDR3 spans 15 amino acids. The CDR3 loop reads CASSFPSGGNTEAFF. The DNA for the CDR3 is TGTGCCAGCAGCTTCCCTTCGGGAGGGAACACTGAAGCTTTCTTT.

The rearrangement uses TRBV3-1 and TRBJ2-7; unclear D gene. The CDR3 runs 13 residues. V was pared by 4 bases and J by 6 bases, with 13 bases between. The V gene's germline CDR1 is LGHDT and CDR2 YNNKEL (reference sequence). The DNA of the CDR3 is TGTGCCAGCAGCCGGACGTCATCGGGCGAGCAGTACTTC. It translates to CASSRTSSGEQYF.